These 3 T cell receptor beta chains originate from one sample sequenced in a study of shared clonotypes between healthy human individuals. The method was immunoSEQ multiplex PCR; TCRdb's version includes in-frame clones alone and lacks a portion of them. Among fewer than 2.5 million clones, roughly 93% were seen once, and the ten largest hold 0.36%. The sample was naive CD4+ T cells from PBMCs. Subset defined: CD45RA+ positively selected. The receptor source for this set is a man aged 18-30 years in good health. Some clones in this sample may be carry-over from other donors' samples.

This sequence joins TRBV6-5 and TRBJ1-1; the D is unclear. The CDR3 contains 15 residues. Between the trimmed V and J ends, which lost 1 base and 4 bases, there was a span of 13 bases. Germline V gives CDR1 MNHEY, CDR2 SVGAGI. The CDR3 bases are TGTGCCAGCAGTTACTTAAAGGGCTGGAGCACTGAAGCTTTCTTT. This translates into CASSYLKGWSTEAFF.

This chain connects TRBV21-1 to TRBJ2-1; the tabulated D call, TRBD1, remains unverified against the DNA. TRBV21-1 has pseudogene status. This CDR3 has 18 amino acids. CDR3 residues: CASSKTQERQETYNEQFF. CDR3 nucleotide sequence: TGTGCCAGCAGCAAAACCCAAGAACGACAGGAGACCTACAATGAGCAGTTCTTC.

The chain uses TRBV2 and TRBJ1-1, with 7 bases aligning to TRBD1. The J segment lost 5 bases and the V segment lost 4 bases, leaving 7 bases of the junction unmatched. Germline V gives CDR1 SNHLY, CDR2 FYNNEI. The CDR3 covers 14 residues. CDR3 in DNA: TGTGCCAGCAGTGTCAGGGCAGGGGGGACTGAAGCTTTCTTT. This translates into CASSVRAGGTEAFF.